These T cell receptor beta chains were read from a single sample in a study of blood T cell repertoires in COVID-19. Sequenced by immunoSEQ multiplex PCR; TCRdb stores in-frame clones only, minus some. The table shows about 220,000 clones, with approximately 86% occurring only once. The sequencing sample was made of peripheral blood. Every receptor here comes from a woman aged 80 or older with acute or convalescent COVID-19. Each CDR3 is given with its conserved first and last residue. The D gene is left open where the match is weak. Rows give clone size only sometimes, using once, few, many, or a class for an expanded clone.

V gene: TRBV25-1; clone size: few; D gene: TRBD1; J gene: TRBJ1-5; CDR3 DNA: TGTGCCAGCAGTCACGGGACAGGGAACAATCAGCCCCAGCATTTT; CDR3 protein: CASSHGTGNNQPQHF
V gene: TRBV6-4; clone size: -; D gene: TRBD2; J gene: TRBJ2-1; CDR3 DNA: TGTGCCAGCAGTTCAGCGGGGGGCGGCTACAATGAGCAGTTCTTC; CDR3 protein: CASSSAGGGYNEQFF
V gene: TRBV10-2; clone size: -; D gene: -; J gene: TRBJ1-5; CDR3 DNA: TGCGCCAGCAGTGAGTCAGATCGGGGGTCTCAGCCCCAGCATTTT; CDR3 protein: CASSESDRGSQPQHF
V gene: TRBV28; clone size: once; D gene: -; J gene: TRBJ1-1; CDR3 DNA: TGTGCCAGCAGTATCACAGCAGAAGCTTTCTTT; CDR3 protein: CASSITAEAFF
V gene: TRBV5-4; clone size: -; D gene: -; J gene: TRBJ1-2; CDR3 DNA: TGTGCCAGCAGCATTCGGACGGGAGGGGACTATGGCTACACCTTC; CDR3 protein: CASSIRTGGDYGYTF
V gene: TRBV12-3/TRBV12-4; clone size: -; D gene: TRBD1; J gene: TRBJ1-1; CDR3 DNA: TGTGCCAGCAGTTTCTCGGACAGGGGAGAAGCTTTCTTT; CDR3 protein: CASSFSDRGEAFF
V gene: TRBV6-1; clone size: -; D gene: -; J gene: TRBJ1-1; CDR3 DNA: TGTGCCAGCAGTGAATTAGCAGAGATTCACGCTGAAGCTTTCTTT; CDR3 protein: CASSELAEIHAEAFF
V gene: TRBV5-1; clone size: -; D gene: -; J gene: TRBJ1-5; CDR3 DNA: TGCGCCAGCAGCTTGGACGGGGTCGGTCAGCCCCAGCATTTT; CDR3 protein: CASSLDGVGQPQHF
V gene: TRBV7-2; clone size: -; D gene: TRBD1; J gene: TRBJ2-5; CDR3 DNA: TGTGCCAGCAGCTTGTTAGGGACAGGGGGAAAGAAGACCCAGTACTTC; CDR3 protein: CASSLLGTGGKKTQYF
V gene: TRBV19; clone size: -; D gene: -; J gene: TRBJ2-1; CDR3 DNA: TGTGCCAGTAGTATCGGGAACACCAATGAGCAGTTCTTC; CDR3 protein: CASSIGNTNEQFF
V gene: TRBV7-9; clone size: -; D gene: -; J gene: TRBJ1-6; CDR3 DNA: TGTGCCAGCAGCTTAGATCAGGGCTGGAATTCACCCCTCCACTTT; CDR3 protein: CASSLDQGWNSPLHF
V gene: TRBV6-5; clone size: -; D gene: TRBD1; J gene: TRBJ2-1; CDR3 DNA: TGTGCCAGCAGTAAAAACAGGGGCCATGAGCAGTTCTTC; CDR3 protein: CASSKNRGHEQFF
V gene: TRBV24-1; clone size: -; D gene: -; J gene: TRBJ1-3; CDR3 DNA: TGTGCCACCAGTCACGCCACAAAGGGAAACACCATATATTTT; CDR3 protein: CATSHATKGNTIYF
V gene: TRBV7-3; clone size: -; D gene: -; J gene: TRBJ2-1; CDR3 DNA: TGTGCCAGCAGCTTAACTCTCTACAATGAGCAGTTCTTC; CDR3 protein: CASSLTLYNEQFF
V gene: TRBV7-2; clone size: once; D gene: -; J gene: TRBJ2-7; CDR3 DNA: TGTGCCAGCAGCTTCGGGGAGGTGGGCGAGCAGTACTTC; CDR3 protein: CASSFGEVGEQYF
V gene: TRBV7-8; clone size: -; D gene: TRBD2; J gene: TRBJ2-3; CDR3 DNA: TGTGCCAGCAGCTTAAGGGGACTAGCGGAGACTGACACAGATACGCAGTATTTT; CDR3 protein: CASSLRGLAETDTDTQYF
V gene: TRBV28; clone size: -; D gene: -; J gene: TRBJ1-3; CDR3 DNA: TGTGCCAGCAGTTTATGGGAGCGAAGCTCTGGAAACACCATATATTTT; CDR3 protein: CASSLWERSSGNTIYF
V gene: TRBV27; clone size: -; D gene: -; J gene: TRBJ1-2; CDR3 DNA: TGTGCCAGCAGTCCCCGGGGAGGTTTAGCCTATGGCTACACCTTC; CDR3 protein: CASSPRGGLAYGYTF
V gene: TRBV3-1/TRBV3-2; clone size: -; D gene: TRBD1; J gene: TRBJ1-1; CDR3 DNA: TGTGCCAGCAGCCCCTCAGGACAGGGGGCAAACTTGGAAGCTTTCTTT; CDR3 protein: CASSPSGQGANLEAFF
V gene: TRBV18; clone size: -; D gene: -; J gene: TRBJ2-5; CDR3 DNA: TGTGCCAGCTCACCGTTGGCTAGCGAAGAGACCCAGTACTTC; CDR3 protein: CASSPLASEETQYF
V gene: TRBV24-1; clone size: -; D gene: -; J gene: TRBJ1-5; CDR3 DNA: TGTGCCACCAGTGATTTGCTCGCTGCCAGGGAGCCCCAGCATTTT; CDR3 protein: CATSDLLAAREPQHF
V gene: TRBV2; clone size: -; D gene: -; J gene: TRBJ1-5; CDR3 DNA: TGTGCCAGCAGTGGACAGATGAATCAGCCCCAGCATTTT; CDR3 protein: CASSGQMNQPQHF
V gene: TRBV28; clone size: -; D gene: TRBD1; J gene: TRBJ1-6; CDR3 DNA: TGTGCCAGCGGGCTCCAGGGGGCGTCTTCACCCCTCCACTTT; CDR3 protein: CASGLQGASSPLHF
V gene: TRBV3-1/TRBV3-2; clone size: -; D gene: TRBD1; J gene: TRBJ1-2; CDR3 DNA: TGTGCCAGCAGCCAAGGCCGGGACAGCGATGCTTTAGCTAACTATGGCTACACCTTC; CDR3 protein: CASSQGRDSDALANYGYTF
V gene: TRBV2; clone size: -; D gene: TRBD1; J gene: TRBJ1-1; CDR3 DNA: TGTGCCAGCAGACCCGGGACAGGTGGGACTGAAGCTTTCTTT; CDR3 protein: CASRPGTGGTEAFF
V gene: TRBV28; clone size: -; D gene: -; J gene: TRBJ1-1; CDR3 DNA: TGTGCCAGCAGAAACCCTGGACAGAACACTGAAGCTTTCTTT; CDR3 protein: CASRNPGQNTEAFF
V gene: TRBV19; clone size: few; D gene: -; J gene: TRBJ1-1; CDR3 DNA: TGTGCCAGTAGTTGGGTGGCAGGGGAAACTGAAGCTTTCTTT; CDR3 protein: CASSWVAGETEAFF
V gene: TRBV12-3/TRBV12-4; clone size: -; D gene: -; J gene: TRBJ1-2; CDR3 DNA: TGTGCCAGCAGTCCGGGACACCGTTATGGCTACACCTTC; CDR3 protein: CASSPGHRYGYTF
V gene: TRBV2; clone size: -; D gene: TRBD1; J gene: TRBJ1-4; CDR3 DNA: TGTGCCAGCAGGCCCGGACAGGGTCTGTGGAAACTGTTTTTT; CDR3 protein: CASRPGQGLWKLFF
V gene: TRBV27; clone size: -; D gene: -; J gene: TRBJ1-5; CDR3 DNA: TGTGCCAGCAGTTCATTACAAAATCAGCCCCAGCATTTT; CDR3 protein: CASSSLQNQPQHF
V gene: TRBV5-1; clone size: -; D gene: TRBD1; J gene: TRBJ1-6; CDR3 DNA: TGCGCCAGCAGCCGGGTAGGGGGACAGCTAAGCTCCTATAATTCACCCCTCCACTTT; CDR3 protein: CASSRVGGQLSSYNSPLHF
V gene: TRBV6-5; clone size: -; D gene: TRBD1; J gene: TRBJ2-7; CDR3 DNA: TGTGCCAGCAGTTACGATTTTGGGACAGGGGGCGGGGAGCAGTACTTC; CDR3 protein: CASSYDFGTGGGEQYF
V gene: TRBV18; clone size: -; D gene: -; J gene: TRBJ2-7; CDR3 DNA: TGTGCCAGCTCACCAGTCTTTAACTCCTACGAGCAGTACTTC; CDR3 protein: CASSPVFNSYEQYF
V gene: TRBV5-1; clone size: -; D gene: -; J gene: TRBJ2-6; CDR3 DNA: TGCGCCAGCAGCTTGGAGGCGGTCTCTGGGGCCAACGTCCTGACTTTC; CDR3 protein: CASSLEAVSGANVLTF
V gene: TRBV27; clone size: -; D gene: TRBD1; J gene: TRBJ2-3; CDR3 DNA: TGTGCCAGCAGTCTCCTACAGGGGATCCGGTCGGGAGATACGCAGTATTTT; CDR3 protein: CASSLLQGIRSGDTQYF
V gene: TRBV6-5; clone size: -; D gene: -; J gene: TRBJ1-1; CDR3 DNA: TGTGCCAGCAGTTCCACAGGGAAGGAAACTGAAGCTTTCTTT; CDR3 protein: CASSSTGKETEAFF
V gene: TRBV5-1; clone size: -; D gene: TRBD1; J gene: TRBJ1-5; CDR3 DNA: TGCGCCAGCAGCCAAACAGGGGTAAGCAATCAGCCCCAGCATTTT; CDR3 protein: CASSQTGVSNQPQHF
V gene: TRBV11-3; clone size: few; D gene: -; J gene: TRBJ2-1; CDR3 DNA: TGTGCCAGCAGCCTGCAGGGTCCCCCAATCTACAATGAGCAGTTCTTC; CDR3 protein: CASSLQGPPIYNEQFF
V gene: TRBV5-1; clone size: -; D gene: -; J gene: TRBJ2-5; CDR3 DNA: TGCGCCAGCAGCTTGGAGGCGGGGAAACAAGAGACCCAGTACTTC; CDR3 protein: CASSLEAGKQETQYF
V gene: TRBV6-5; clone size: -; D gene: TRBD1; J gene: TRBJ1-1; CDR3 DNA: TGTGCCAGCAGTTATAGCGACAGGGGTTGGACTGAAGCTTTCTTT; CDR3 protein: CASSYSDRGWTEAFF
V gene: TRBV5-4; clone size: -; D gene: -; J gene: TRBJ1-1; CDR3 DNA: TGTGCCAGCAGCTATCATCAGGGGAACACTGAAGCTTTCTTT; CDR3 protein: CASSYHQGNTEAFF
V gene: TRBV28; clone size: -; D gene: -; J gene: TRBJ1-5; CDR3 DNA: TGTGCCAGCGGTTCGGGAGATCAGCCCCAGCATTTT; CDR3 protein: CASGSGDQPQHF
V gene: TRBV7-2; clone size: -; D gene: TRBD1; J gene: TRBJ2-7; CDR3 DNA: TGTGCCAGCAGCATCGCGGTGACAGGGGGCTCCTACGAGCAGTACTTC; CDR3 protein: CASSIAVTGGSYEQYF
V gene: TRBV27; clone size: few; D gene: -; J gene: TRBJ1-2; CDR3 DNA: TGTGCCAGCAGTAGGGGGGGCGAGGACTATGGCTACACCTTC; CDR3 protein: CASSRGGEDYGYTF
V gene: TRBV9; clone size: few; D gene: -; J gene: TRBJ2-1; CDR3 DNA: TGTGCCAGCAGCGCAAGATGGGGAAGGGGCTCCTACAATGAGCAGTTCTTC; CDR3 protein: CASSARWGRGSYNEQFF
V gene: TRBV19; clone size: -; D gene: TRBD1; J gene: TRBJ1-4; CDR3 DNA: TGTGCCAGTAGTCCGAGGGACAGAAGAAATGAAAAACTGTTTTTT; CDR3 protein: CASSPRDRRNEKLFF
V gene: TRBV6-4; clone size: -; D gene: -; J gene: TRBJ1-1; CDR3 DNA: TGTGCCAGCAGTCTTTGGGAGGGGCGTAGAGGGGACACTGAAGCTTTCTTT; CDR3 protein: CASSLWEGRRGDTEAFF
V gene: TRBV6-5; clone size: few; D gene: TRBD1; J gene: TRBJ2-2; CDR3 DNA: TGTGCCAGCAGTAGGGACAGGCCGAACACCGGGGAGCTGTTTTTT; CDR3 protein: CASSRDRPNTGELFF
V gene: TRBV3-1/TRBV3-2; clone size: few; D gene: TRBD1; J gene: TRBJ1-4; CDR3 DNA: TGTGCCAGCAGACAAGGGACAGGGGGCAATGAAAAACTGTTTTTT; CDR3 protein: CASRQGTGGNEKLFF
V gene: TRBV6-5; clone size: -; D gene: TRBD2; J gene: TRBJ2-1; CDR3 DNA: TGTGCCACCTTCACCCGGGGGAGGGATGAGCAGTTCTTC; CDR3 protein: CATFTRGRDEQFF
V gene: TRBV9; clone size: -; D gene: TRBD2; J gene: TRBJ2-3; CDR3 DNA: TGTGCCAGCAGCGCATCTAGCGGGAGTCGCACAGATACGCAGTATTTT; CDR3 protein: CASSASSGSRTDTQYF